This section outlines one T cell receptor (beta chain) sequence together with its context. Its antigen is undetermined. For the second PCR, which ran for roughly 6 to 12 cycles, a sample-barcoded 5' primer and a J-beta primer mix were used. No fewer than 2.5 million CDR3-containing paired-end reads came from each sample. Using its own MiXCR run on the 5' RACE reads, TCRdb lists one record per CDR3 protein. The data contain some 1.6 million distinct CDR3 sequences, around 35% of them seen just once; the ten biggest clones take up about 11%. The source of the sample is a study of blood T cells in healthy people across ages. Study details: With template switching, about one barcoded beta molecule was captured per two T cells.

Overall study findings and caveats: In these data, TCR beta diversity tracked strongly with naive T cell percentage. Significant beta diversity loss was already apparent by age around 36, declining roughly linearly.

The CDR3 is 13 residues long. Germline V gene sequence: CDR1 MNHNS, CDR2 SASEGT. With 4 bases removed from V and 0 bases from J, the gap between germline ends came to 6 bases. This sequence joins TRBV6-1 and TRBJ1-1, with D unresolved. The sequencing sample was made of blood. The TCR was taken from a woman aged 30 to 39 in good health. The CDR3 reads CASSAKVNTEAFF. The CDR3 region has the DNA TGTGCCAGCAGTGCCAAAGTGAACACTGAAGCTTTCTTT.